A single sample gave rise to the 8 T cell receptor beta chains below, sequenced in a study of T cell responses to AZD1222 COVID-19 vaccine. Sequenced by immunoSEQ multiplex PCR; TCRdb stores in-frame clones only, minus some. The sample records some 100,000 clones, 88% being singletons. Sequences were derived from peripheral blood, sampled on day 0 of MenACWY control vaccination. All receptors come from an adult in good health.

V and J are TRBV4-3 and TRBJ1-5; D possibly corresponds to TRBD1 (5 bases). The germline CDR1 and CDR2 sequences are LGHNA and YSLEER. V was pared by 6 bases and J by 8 bases, with 17 bases between. The CDR3 is 14 amino acids. CDR3 region: CASSTGLQVKPQHF. The CDR3, as DNA: TGCGCCAGCAGTACAGGTCTTCAGGTTAAGCCCCAGCATTTT.

This chain joins TRBV28 and TRBJ2-2, with D possibly TRBD1 on 5 matching bases. Germline assignment: CDR1 MDHEN and CDR2 SYDVKM. Deletions cut 6 bases from V and 4 bases from J, with 12 bases between. The CDR3 extends over 14 amino acids. The CDR3 sequence: CASRNTGSTGELFF. DNA for the CDR3: TGTGCCAGCAGGAATACAGGTTCCACCGGGGAGCTGTTTTTT.

V usage is TRBV29-1 and J usage is TRBJ2-1; D remains unclear. The germline gives CDR1 SQVTM, CDR2 ANQGSEA. Trimming took off 1 base at V and 0 bases at J, with 16 bases between the two ends. The CDR3 consists of 17 residues. CDR3 region: CSVEAIWEVGSYNEQFF. CDR3 sequence (DNA): TGCAGCGTTGAAGCGATCTGGGAAGTTGGCTCCTACAATGAGCAGTTCTTC.

The chain carries TRBV7-8 and TRBJ1-4, with a possible D match to TRBD1 (5 bases). Germline values: CDR1 SGHVS, CDR2 FQNEAQ. The germline V and J ends were trimmed by 8 bases and 0 bases, with 22 bases remaining between them. The CDR3 extends over 18 amino acids. CDR3 in DNA: TGTGCCAGCTCGACCTGGCGGGGCGGTGTCGCAACTAATGAAAAACTGTTTTTT. It is translated as CASSTWRGGVATNEKLFF.

The gene calls are TRBV7-2 and TRBJ2-1; D tentatively fits TRBD1 or TRBD2 (5 bases each). Germline CDR1 reads SGHTA; CDR2 reads FQGNSA. The CDR3 consists of 13 residues. V lost 5 bases and J 8 bases, leaving 13 bases between the germline ends. CDR3 DNA sequence: TGTGCCAGCAGCCCCCCACGGGGCGATGAGCAGTTCTTC. Its translation: CASSPPRGDEQFF.

The chain combines TRBV4-2 with TRBJ1-2, with 8 nucleotides matching TRBD1. The trim removed 2 bases at V and 0 bases at J, leaving 5 bases unmatched. This CDR3 spans 16 amino acids. CDR1 is LGHNA and CDR2 is YNFKEQ in the germline V gene. The CDR3 DNA reads as TGTGCCAGCAGCCAACAGGACAGGGTCGCTAACTATGGCTACACCTTC. Residues: CASSQQDRVANYGYTF.

In DNA, the CDR3 is TGTGCCAGCAGCTTAGCCCTAGGGGACACCGGGGAGCTGTTTTTT. This encodes CASSLALGDTGELFF. V gene TRBV7-9 combines with J gene TRBJ2-2; tentatively, D is TRBD1 (5 bases). The CDR3 spans 15 residues. V lost 0 bases and J lost 3, with 8 bases in between. Germline V gives CDR1 SEHNR, CDR2 FQNEAQ (reference sequence).

This chain connects TRBV5-1 to TRBJ2-1; no firm D call. The CDR3 covers 13 residues. Germline V gives CDR1 SGHRS, CDR2 YFSETQ. V lost 2 bases and J 9 bases, leaving 12 bases between the germline ends. The CDR3 coding sequence is TGCGCCAGCAGCTTCGACTCCTACGGTGAGCAGTTCTTC. Amino acids: CASSFDSYGEQFF.